This TCR beta chain is drawn from a study of shared clonotypes between healthy human individuals. Study in general: The study enrolled a couple of women and a few men aged 18 to 49.

Concerning this clone itself: What it binds is not known. Other DNA sequences in this specimen translate into the identical CDR3.

Assay used: immunoSEQ multiplex PCR; TCRdb lists only in-frame clones, some missing. This sample has around 1,900,000 clones, with around 95% found just once. The CDR3 consists of 13 residues. Trimming removed 0 bases at V and 7 bases at J, with 9 bases between. CDR1 MNHEY and CDR2 SMNVEV come from the germline V gene (reference sequence). Positively selected for CCR7, the CD45RO-negative cells used as naive CD8 cells excluded terminally differentiated effector memory CD45RA+ cells. Study-wide findings and caveats: Despite large depth, sorted-subset datasets appeared incompletely sequenced.

The sequencing sample was made of naive CD8+ T cells from PBMCs. The gene calls are TRBV27 and TRBJ1-2; no definite D call. This clonotype was sampled from a man aged 18 to 35 in good health. Some clones in this sample may be carry-over from other donors' samples. CDR3 coding DNA: TGTGCCAGCAGTTTATCGAGGTCCGGTGGCTACACCTTC. It is translated as CASSLSRSGGYTF.